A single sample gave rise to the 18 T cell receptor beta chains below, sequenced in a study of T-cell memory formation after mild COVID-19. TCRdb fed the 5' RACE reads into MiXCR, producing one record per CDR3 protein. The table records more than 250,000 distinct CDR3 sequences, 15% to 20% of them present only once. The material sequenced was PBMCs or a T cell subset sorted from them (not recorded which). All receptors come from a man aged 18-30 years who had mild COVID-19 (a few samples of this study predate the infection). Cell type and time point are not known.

The CDR3 loop reads CASSQDREELFF. Here the CDR3 DNA reads TGCGCCAGCAGCCAAGATCGAGAGGAGCTGTTTTTT. The rearrangement links TRBV4-1 to TRBJ2-2; D gene unclear. The V gene's germline CDR1 is MGHRA and CDR2 YSYEKL. The CDR3 runs to 12 residues. V lost 0 bases, J lost 10 bases, and 6 bases lay in between.

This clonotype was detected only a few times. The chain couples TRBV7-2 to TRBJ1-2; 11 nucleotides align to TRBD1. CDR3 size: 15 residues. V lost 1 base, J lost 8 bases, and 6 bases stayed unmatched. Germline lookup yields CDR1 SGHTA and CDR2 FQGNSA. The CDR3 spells CASSLGGDRGSGYTF. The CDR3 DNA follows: TGTGCCAGCAGCTTAGGTGGGGACAGGGGGTCCGGCTACACCTTC.

Here the CDR3 reads CASSPGQSTYNEQFF. The CDR3 DNA is TGCGCCAGCAGCCCGGGACAGTCGACCTACAATGAGCAGTTCTTC. The rearrangement links TRBV5-1 to TRBJ2-1; 7 nucleotides line up with TRBD1. CDR1 is SGHRS and CDR2 is YFSETQ in the germline V gene. J lost 2 bases, V lost 4 bases, and 6 bases had no gene match. CDR3 size: 15 residues.

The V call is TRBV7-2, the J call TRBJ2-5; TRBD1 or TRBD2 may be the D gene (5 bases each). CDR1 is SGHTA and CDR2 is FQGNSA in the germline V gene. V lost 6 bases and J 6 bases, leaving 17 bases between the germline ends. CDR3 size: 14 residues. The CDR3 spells CASSPGTPGKTQYF. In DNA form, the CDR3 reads TGTGCCAGCAGTCCCGGGACCCCGGGGAAGACCCAGTACTTC.

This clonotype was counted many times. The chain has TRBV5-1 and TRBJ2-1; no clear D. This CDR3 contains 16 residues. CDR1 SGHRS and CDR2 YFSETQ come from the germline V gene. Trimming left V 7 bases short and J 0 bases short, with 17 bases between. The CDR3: CASRSTRTFSYNEQFF. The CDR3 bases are TGCGCCAGCCGCTCCACCCGAACCTTCTCCTACAATGAGCAGTTCTTC. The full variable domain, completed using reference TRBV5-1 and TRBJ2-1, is KAGVTQTPRYLIKTRGQQVTLSCSPISGHRSVSWYQQTPGQGLQFLFEYFSETQRNKGNFPGRFSGRQFSNSRSEMNVSTLELGDSALYLCASRSTRTFSYNEQFFGPGTRLTVL.

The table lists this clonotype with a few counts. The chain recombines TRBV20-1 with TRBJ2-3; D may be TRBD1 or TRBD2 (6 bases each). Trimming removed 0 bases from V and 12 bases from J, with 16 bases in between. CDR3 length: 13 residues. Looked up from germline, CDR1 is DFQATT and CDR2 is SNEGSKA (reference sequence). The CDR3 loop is CSARDVGGHSQYF. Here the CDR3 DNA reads TGCAGTGCTAGAGATGTGGGGGGACATAGCCAGTATTTT.

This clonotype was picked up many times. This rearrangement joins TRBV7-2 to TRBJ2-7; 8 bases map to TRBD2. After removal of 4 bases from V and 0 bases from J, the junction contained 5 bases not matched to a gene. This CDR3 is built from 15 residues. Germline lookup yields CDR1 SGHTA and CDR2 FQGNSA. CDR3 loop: CASSSRGGHSYEQYV. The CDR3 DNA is TGTGCCAGCAGCTCCCGCGGGGGGCACTCCTACGAGCAGTACGTC.

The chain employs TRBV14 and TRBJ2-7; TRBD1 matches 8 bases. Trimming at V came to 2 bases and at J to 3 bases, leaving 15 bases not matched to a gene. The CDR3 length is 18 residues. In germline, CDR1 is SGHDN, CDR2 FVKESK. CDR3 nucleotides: TGTGCCAGCAGCCAAACTCCACGCACAGGGGGGTCCTGCTACGAGCAGTACGTC. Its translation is CASSQTPRTGGSCYEQYV.

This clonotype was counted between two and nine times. CDR3 protein: CASSQGTVIQETQYF. CDR3 DNA: TGTGCCAGCAGCCAAGGGACAGTCATACAAGAGACCCAGTACTTC. The chain combines TRBV4-2 with TRBJ2-5; the D gene is possibly TRBD1 (6 bases). Germline V gene sequence: CDR1 LGHNA, CDR2 YNFKEQ. The V end was cut by 1 base, the J end by 2 bases, with 11 bases between. CDR3 size: 15 residues.

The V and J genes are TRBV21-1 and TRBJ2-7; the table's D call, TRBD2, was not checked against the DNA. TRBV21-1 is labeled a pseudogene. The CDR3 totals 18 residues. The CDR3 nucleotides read TGTGCCAGCAGCAAAGTTCAAGAAGCGGGGGGGAATCCCTACGAGCAGTACGTC. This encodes CASSKVQEAGGNPYEQYV.

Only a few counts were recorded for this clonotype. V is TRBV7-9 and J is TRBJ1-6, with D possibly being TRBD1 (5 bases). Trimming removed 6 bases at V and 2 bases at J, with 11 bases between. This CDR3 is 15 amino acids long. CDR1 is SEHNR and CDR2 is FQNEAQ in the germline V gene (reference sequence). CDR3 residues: CASRRDGAYNSPLHF. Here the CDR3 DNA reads TGTGCCAGCAGGCGGGACGGTGCCTATAATTCACCCCTCCACTTT.

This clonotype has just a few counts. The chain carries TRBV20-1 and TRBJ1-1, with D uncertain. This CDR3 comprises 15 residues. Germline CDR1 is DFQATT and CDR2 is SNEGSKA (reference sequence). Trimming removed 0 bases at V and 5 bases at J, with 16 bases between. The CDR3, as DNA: TGCAGTGCTAGAGATCTTCGTGCAGACCATACTGAAGCTTTCTTT. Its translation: CSARDLRADHTEAFF.

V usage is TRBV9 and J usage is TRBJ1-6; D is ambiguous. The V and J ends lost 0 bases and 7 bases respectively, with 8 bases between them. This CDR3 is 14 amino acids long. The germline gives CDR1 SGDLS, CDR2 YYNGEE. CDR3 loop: CASSVGTFNSPLHF. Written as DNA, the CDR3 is TGTGCCAGCAGCGTAGGGACGTTCAATTCACCCCTCCACTTT. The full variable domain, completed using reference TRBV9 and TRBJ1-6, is DSGVTQTPKHLITATGQRVTLRCSPRSGDLSVYWYQQSLDQGLQFLIQYYNGEERAKGNILERFSAQQFPDLHSELNLSSLELGDSALYFCASSVGTFNSPLHFGNGTRLTVT.

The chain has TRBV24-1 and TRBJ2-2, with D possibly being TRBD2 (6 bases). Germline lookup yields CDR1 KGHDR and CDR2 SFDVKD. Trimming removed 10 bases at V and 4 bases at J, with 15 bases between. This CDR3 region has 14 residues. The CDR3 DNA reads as TGTGCCACTCGGGGATTGGAGGGCACCGGGGAGCTGTTTTTT. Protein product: CATRGLEGTGELFF.

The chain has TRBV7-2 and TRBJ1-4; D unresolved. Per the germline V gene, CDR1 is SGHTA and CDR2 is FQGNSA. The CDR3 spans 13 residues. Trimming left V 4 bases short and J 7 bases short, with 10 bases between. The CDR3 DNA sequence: TGTGCCAGCAGCTCCTCGTTGTCTGAAAAACTGTTTTTT. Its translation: CASSSSLSEKLFF.

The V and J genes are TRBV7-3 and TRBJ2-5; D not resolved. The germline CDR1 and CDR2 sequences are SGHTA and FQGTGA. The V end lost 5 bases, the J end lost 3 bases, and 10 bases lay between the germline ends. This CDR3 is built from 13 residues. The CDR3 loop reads CASSRPGEETQYF. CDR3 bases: TGTGCCAGCAGCCGTCCGGGCGAAGAGACCCAGTACTTC.

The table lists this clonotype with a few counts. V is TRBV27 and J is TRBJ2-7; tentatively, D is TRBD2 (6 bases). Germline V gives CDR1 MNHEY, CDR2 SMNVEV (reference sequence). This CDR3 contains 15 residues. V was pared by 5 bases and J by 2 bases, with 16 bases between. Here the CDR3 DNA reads TGTGCCAGCAGTCCCGACCGGGGAGGAGCCTACGAGCAGTACTTC. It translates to CASSPDRGGAYEQYF.

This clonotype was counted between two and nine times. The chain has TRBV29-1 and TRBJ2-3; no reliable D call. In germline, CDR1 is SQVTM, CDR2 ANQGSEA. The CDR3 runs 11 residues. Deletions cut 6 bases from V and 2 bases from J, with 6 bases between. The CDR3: CSVFVTDTQYF. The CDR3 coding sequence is TGCAGCGTCTTTGTCACAGATACGCAGTATTTT.